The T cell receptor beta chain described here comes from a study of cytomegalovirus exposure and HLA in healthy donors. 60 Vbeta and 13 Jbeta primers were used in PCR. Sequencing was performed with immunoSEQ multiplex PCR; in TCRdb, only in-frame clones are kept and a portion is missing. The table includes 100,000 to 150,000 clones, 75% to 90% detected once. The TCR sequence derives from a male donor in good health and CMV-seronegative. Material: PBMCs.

CDR3 protein: CACGRTANYGYTF. The CDR3 nucleotides read TGTGCCTGTGGGAGGACGGCTAACTATGGCTACACCTTC. This chain connects TRBV30 to TRBJ1-2; no firm D call. Germline V lookup: CDR1 GTSNPN, CDR2 SVGIG (reference sequence). The CDR3 loop spans 13 amino acids. The V and J ends lost 6 bases and 0 bases respectively, with 11 bases between them.